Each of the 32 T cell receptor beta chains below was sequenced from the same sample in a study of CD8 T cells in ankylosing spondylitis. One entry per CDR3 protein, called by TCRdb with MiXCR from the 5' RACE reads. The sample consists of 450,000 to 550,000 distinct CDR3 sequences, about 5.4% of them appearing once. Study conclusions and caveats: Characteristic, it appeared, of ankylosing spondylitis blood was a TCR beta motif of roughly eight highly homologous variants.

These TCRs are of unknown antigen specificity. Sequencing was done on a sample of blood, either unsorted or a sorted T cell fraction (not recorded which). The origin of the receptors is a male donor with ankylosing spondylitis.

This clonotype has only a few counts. In nucleotides, the CDR3 is TGCAGTGTAGGGTCAGGGGATCAGCCCCAGCATTTT. This sequence encodes CSVGSGDQPQHF. The genes are TRBV20-1 and TRBJ1-5, with D possibly being TRBD1 (6 bases). The CDR3 sequence is 12 residues long. The ends were cut back, 7 bases at V and 5 bases at J, with 12 bases in the middle. Germline V gene sequence: CDR1 DFQATT, CDR2 SNEGSKA (reference sequence).

The CDR3 DNA sequence: TGTGCCAGCAGCCCCGTTGAGTGGCAGGTACAGGACACCATATATTTT. Protein product: CASSPVEWQVQDTIYF. The V gene is TRBV9, the J gene TRBJ1-3, with D tentatively TRBD1 (5 bases). The V and J ends lost 4 bases and 8 bases respectively, with 22 bases between them. The CDR3 contains 16 residues. The germline gives CDR1 SGDLS, CDR2 YYNGEE.

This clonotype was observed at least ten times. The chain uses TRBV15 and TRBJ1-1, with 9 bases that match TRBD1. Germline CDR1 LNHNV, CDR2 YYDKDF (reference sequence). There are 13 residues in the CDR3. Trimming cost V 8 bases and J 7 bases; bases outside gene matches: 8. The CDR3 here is CATSVMGQGEAFF. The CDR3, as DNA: TGTGCCACCTCCGTTATGGGACAGGGTGAAGCTTTCTTT.

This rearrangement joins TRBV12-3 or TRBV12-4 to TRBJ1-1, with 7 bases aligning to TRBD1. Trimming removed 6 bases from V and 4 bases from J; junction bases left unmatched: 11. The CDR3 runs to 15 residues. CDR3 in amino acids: CASSPQTGRATEAFF. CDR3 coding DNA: TGTGCCAGCAGCCCTCAGACAGGGAGGGCCACTGAAGCTTTCTTT.

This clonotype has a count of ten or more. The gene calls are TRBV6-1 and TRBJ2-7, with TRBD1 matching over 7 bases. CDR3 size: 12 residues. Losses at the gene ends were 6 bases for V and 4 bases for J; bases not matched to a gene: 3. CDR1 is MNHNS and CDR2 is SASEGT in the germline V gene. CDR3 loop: CASRNRGYEQYF. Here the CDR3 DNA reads TGTGCCAGCAGAAACAGGGGTTACGAGCAGTACTTC.

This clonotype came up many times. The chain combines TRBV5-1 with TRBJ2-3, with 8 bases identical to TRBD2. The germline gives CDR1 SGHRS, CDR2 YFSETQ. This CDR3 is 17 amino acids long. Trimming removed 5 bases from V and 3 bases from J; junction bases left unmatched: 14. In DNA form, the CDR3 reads TGCGCCAGCAGGTTACCTCCGGCTAGCGGGTCTACAGATACGCAGTATTTT. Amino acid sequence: CASRLPPASGSTDTQYF.

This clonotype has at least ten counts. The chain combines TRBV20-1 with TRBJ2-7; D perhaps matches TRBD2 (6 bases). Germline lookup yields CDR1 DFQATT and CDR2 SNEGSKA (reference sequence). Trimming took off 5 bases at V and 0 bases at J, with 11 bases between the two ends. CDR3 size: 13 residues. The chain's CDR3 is CSAGGGTSYEQYF. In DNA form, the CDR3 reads TGCAGTGCTGGTGGGGGGACCTCCTACGAGCAGTACTTC.

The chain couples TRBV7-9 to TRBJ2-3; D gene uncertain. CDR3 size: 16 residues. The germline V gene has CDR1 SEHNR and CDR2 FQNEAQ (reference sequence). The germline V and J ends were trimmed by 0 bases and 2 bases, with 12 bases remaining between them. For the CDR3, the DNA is TGTGCCAGCAGCTTAGCGCTGAGATGGGTCACAGATACGCAGTATTTT. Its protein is CASSLALRWVTDTQYF.

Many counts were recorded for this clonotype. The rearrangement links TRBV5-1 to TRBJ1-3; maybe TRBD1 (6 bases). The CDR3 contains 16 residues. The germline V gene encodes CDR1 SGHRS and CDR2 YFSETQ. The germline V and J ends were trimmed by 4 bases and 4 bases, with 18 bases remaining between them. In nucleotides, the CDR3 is TGCGCCAGCAGCCCAGAGATCGGGACACTCGGAAACACCATATATTTT. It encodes CASSPEIGTLGNTIYF.

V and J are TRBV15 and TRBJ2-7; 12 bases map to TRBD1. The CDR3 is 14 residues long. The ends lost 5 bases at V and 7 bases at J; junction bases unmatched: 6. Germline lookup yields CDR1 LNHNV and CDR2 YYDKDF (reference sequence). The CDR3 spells CATSWGQGAREQYF. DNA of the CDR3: TGTGCCACCAGCTGGGGACAGGGGGCGAGGGAGCAGTACTTC.

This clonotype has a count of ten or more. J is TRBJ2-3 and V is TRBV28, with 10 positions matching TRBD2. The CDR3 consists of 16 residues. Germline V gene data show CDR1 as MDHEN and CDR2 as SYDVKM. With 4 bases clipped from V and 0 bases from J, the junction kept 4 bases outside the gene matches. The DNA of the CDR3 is TGTGCCAGCAGTTCTCTAGCGGGAGTCAGCACAGATACGCAGTATTTT. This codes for CASSSLAGVSTDTQYF.

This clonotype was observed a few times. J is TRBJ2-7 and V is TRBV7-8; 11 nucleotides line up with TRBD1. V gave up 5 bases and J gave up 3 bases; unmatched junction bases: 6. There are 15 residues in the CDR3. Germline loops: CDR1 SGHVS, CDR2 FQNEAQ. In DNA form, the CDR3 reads TGTGCCAGCAGCCACAGGGACAGGGGGATCTACGAGCAGTACTTC. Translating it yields CASSHRDRGIYEQYF.

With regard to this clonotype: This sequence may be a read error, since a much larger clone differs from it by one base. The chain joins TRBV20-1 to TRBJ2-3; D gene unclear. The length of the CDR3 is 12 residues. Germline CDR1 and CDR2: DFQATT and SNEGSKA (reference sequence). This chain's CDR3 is CRAFVGTDTQYF. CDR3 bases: TGCCGTGCTTTTGTGGGTACAGATACGCAGTATTTT.

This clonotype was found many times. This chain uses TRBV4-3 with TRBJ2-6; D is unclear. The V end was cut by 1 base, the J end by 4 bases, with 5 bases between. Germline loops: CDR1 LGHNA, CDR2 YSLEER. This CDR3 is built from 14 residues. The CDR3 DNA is TGCGCCAGCAGCCAAGTAAGGGGGGCCAACGTCCTGACTTTC. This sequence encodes CASSQVRGANVLTF.

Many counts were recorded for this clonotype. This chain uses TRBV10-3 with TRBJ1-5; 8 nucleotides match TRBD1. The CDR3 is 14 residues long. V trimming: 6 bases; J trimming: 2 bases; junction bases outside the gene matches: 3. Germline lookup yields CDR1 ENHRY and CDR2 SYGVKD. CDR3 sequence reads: CAISPGQGNQPQHF. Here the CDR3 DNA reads TGTGCCATCAGCCCGGGACAGGGCAATCAGCCCCAGCATTTT.

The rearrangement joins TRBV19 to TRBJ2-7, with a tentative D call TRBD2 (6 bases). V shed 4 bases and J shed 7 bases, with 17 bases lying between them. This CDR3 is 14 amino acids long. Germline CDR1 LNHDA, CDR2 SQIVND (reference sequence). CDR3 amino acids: CASSTGSGEGEQYF. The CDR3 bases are TGTGCCAGTAGTACGGGATCGGGAGAAGGAGAGCAGTACTTC.

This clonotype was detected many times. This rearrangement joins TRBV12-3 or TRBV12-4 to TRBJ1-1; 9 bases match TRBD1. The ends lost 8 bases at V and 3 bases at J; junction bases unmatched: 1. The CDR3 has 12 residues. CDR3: CASRQGDTEAFF. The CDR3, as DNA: TGTGCCAGCCGACAGGGGGACACTGAAGCTTTCTTT.

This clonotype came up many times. The DNA of the CDR3 is TGCGCCAGCAGCGAGTGGACAGGGGGAAGGAACACTGAAGCTTTCTTT. Translation gives CASSEWTGGRNTEAFF. The V gene is TRBV5-1, the J gene TRBJ1-1, with 10 bases that match TRBD1. There are 16 residues in the CDR3. J gave up 1 base and V 4 bases, and 7 bases lay outside the gene matches. CDR1 and CDR2 (germline): SGHRS, YFSETQ.

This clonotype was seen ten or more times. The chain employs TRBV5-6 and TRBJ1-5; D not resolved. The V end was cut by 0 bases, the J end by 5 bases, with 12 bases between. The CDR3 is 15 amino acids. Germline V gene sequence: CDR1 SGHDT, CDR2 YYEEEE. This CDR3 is CASSLGPDPYQPQHF. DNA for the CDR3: TGTGCCAGCAGCTTGGGGCCAGACCCTTATCAGCCCCAGCATTTT.

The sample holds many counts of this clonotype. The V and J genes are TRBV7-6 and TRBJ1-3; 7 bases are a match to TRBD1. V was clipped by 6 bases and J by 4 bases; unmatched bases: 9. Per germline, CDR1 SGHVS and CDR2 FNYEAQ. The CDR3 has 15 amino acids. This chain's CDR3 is CASSLRGRSGNTIYF. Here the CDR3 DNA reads TGTGCCAGCAGTTTGAGGGGGCGATCGGGAAACACCATATATTTT.

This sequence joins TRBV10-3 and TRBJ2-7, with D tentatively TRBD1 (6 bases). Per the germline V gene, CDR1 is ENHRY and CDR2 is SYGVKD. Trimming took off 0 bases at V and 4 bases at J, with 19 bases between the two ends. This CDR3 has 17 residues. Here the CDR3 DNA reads TGTGCCATCAGTGAGTCATATATGGGGGACACATATTACGAGCAGTACTTC. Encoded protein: CAISESYMGDTYYEQYF.

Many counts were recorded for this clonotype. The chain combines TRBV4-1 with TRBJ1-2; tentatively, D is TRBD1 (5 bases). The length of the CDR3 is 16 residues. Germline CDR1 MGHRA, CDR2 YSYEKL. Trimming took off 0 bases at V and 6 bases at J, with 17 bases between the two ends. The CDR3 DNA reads TGCGCCAGCAGCCAAGACAGGGAAAGGTTTGCGGATGGCTACACCTTC. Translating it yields CASSQDRERFADGYTF.

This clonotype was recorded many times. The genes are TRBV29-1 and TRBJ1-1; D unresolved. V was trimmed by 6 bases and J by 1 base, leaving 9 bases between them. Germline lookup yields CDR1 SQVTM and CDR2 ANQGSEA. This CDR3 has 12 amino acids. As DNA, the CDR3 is TGCAGCGTCCGACATCGGAACACTGAAGCTTTCTTT. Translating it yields CSVRHRNTEAFF.

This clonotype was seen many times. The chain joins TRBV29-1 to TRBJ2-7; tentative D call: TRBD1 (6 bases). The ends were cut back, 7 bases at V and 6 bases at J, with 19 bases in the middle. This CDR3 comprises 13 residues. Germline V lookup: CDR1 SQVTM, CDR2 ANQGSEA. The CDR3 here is CSAQPDSLGEQYF. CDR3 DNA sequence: TGCAGCGCGCAACCGGACAGTCTTGGCGAGCAGTACTTC.

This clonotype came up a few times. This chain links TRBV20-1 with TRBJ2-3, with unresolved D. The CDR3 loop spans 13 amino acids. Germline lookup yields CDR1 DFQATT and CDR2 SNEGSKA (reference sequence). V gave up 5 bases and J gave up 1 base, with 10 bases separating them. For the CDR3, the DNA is TGCAGTGCTGACGGACGGCGCACAGATACGCAGTATTTT. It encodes CSADGRRTDTQYF.

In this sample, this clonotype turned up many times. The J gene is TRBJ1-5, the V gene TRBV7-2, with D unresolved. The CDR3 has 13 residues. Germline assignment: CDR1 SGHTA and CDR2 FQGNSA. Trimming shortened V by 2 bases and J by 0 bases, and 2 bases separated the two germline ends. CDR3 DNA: TGTGCCAGCAGCTTATTTAGCAATCAGCCCCAGCATTTT. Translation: CASSLFSNQPQHF.

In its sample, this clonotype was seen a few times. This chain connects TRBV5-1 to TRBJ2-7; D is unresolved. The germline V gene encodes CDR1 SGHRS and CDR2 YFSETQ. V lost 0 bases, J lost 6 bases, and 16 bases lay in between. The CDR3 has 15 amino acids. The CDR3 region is CASSLGLAAAGEQYF. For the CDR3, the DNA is TGCGCCAGCAGCTTGGGGTTGGCGGCGGCCGGCGAGCAGTACTTC.

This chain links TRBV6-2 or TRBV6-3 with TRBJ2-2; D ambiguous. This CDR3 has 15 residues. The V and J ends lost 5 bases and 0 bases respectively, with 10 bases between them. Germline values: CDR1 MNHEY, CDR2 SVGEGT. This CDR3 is CASSPEKANTGELFF. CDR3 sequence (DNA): TGTGCCAGCAGTCCCGAAAAGGCGAACACCGGGGAGCTGTTTTTT.

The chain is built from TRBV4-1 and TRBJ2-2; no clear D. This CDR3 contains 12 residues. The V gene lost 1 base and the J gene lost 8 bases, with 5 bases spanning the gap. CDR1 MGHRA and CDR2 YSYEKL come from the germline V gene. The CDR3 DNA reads TGCGCCAGCAGCCAAGGGTTGGGGGAGCTGTTTTTT. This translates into CASSQGLGELFF.

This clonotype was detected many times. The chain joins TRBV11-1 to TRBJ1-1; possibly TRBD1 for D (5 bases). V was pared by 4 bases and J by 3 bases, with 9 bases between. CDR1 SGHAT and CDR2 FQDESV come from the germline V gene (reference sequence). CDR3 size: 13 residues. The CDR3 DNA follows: TGTGCCAGCAGCTCCGGGACGTACACTGAAGCTTTCTTT. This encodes CASSSGTYTEAFF.

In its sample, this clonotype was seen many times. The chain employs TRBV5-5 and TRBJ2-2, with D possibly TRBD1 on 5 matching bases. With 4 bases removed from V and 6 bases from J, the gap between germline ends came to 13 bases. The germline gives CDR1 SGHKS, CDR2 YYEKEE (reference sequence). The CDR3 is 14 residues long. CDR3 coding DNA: TGTGCCAGCAGCCCGGACAATTACCCCGGGGAGCTGTTTTTT. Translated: CASSPDNYPGELFF.

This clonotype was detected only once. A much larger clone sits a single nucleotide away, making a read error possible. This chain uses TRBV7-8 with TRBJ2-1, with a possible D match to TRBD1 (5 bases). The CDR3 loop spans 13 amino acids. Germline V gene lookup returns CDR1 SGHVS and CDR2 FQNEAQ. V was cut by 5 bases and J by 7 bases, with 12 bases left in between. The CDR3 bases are TGTGCCAGCAGCCAGCTGGGGCGAAATGAGCAGTTCTTC. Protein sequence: CASSQLGRNEQFF.